This record looks at one T cell receptor beta chain sequence and its context. Its antigen remains undetermined. The record has no base qualities; no much larger clone is one base away. These data belong to a study of vaccination and CD4 T cells after COVID-19 (dated by TCRdb to the early 2020s). Background for the entire study: Convalescent patients had a positive SARS-CoV-2 result on nasal swab PCR, and of these patients, several had mild disease and one had severe disease. In under twelve COVID-19 convalescent patients and a handful of infection-naive healthy vaccine recipients, researchers compared the spike-specific CD4+ TCR repertoire from before mRNA vaccination with the repertoire from after. Six males and four females were included in the convalescent cohort, with two Hispanic individuals, seven Caucasians, two Asians and one multiracial person represented. Two doses of either the Pfizer-BioNTech BNT162b2 vaccine (n=8) or the Moderna mRNA-1273 vaccine (n=2) were administered to participants. Post-COVID blood samples were collected from convalescent patients a median of approximately 93 days after diagnosis, with a range of roughly 30 to 170 days. Post-vaccine blood samples were taken a median of around 77 days after the second vaccine dose, with a range of about 14 to 241 days. The research as a whole found: Among convalescent patients, a median roughly 90% of the SARS-CoV-2-reactive clones seen after vaccination appeared only after vaccination, which suggests priming specific to the vaccine. The median number of SARS-CoV-2-reactive clonotypes rose from 21 after infection to 30 to 45 after vaccination, but the change was not significant. Nearly all vaccine-specific clones in convalescent patients (304 of 307) were mono-reactive for SARS-CoV-2 spike rather than cross-reactive with common cold coronaviruses. Relatively few convalescent patients were included in the study, and early timepoints after natural infection were not analyzed.

The convalescent patients' positive SARS-CoV-2 PCR tests fell between March and December 2020, which was before the Alpha, Beta and Delta variants emerged in the United States. Ficoll-Paque Plus gradient centrifugation was used to isolate PBMCs from whole blood, and the isolated PBMCs were then either used fresh or cryopreserved at -140C. At the junction V is shortened by 0 bases and J by 6 bases, with 8 bases in between. From the cysteine through the phenylalanine, the CDR3 covers 14 amino acids. Only the CDR3 region is kept as DNA, spanning 42 bases read in frame from base 1. The germline V gene specifies SGHNT as CDR1 and YENEEA as CDR2. Receptors were amplified or captured by PCR. For sequencing, an Illumina iSeq 100 was employed. The study's own analysis went as follows. Non-productive sequences were removed, and CDR3s not starting with C, not ending with F or W, or shorter than 7 amino acids were discarded. CDR3 homology was assessed with Levenshtein distances (stringdist) and unrooted phylogenetic trees (ape) in R version 3.6.1. TCRdb itself trimmed the public reads at Q25 with fastp, ran MiXCR and retained productive beta chains. Rows merge per CDR3 protein into single entries with the most common DNA and genes. The V and J calls here are based on TCRdb, not the publication. The sample contains 21,000 or so distinct CDR3 sequences, 58% of them found a single time. The ten most abundant clones make up about 1.1% of the sample.

This TCR derives from a human donor who had recovered from COVID-19. The sample consisted of CD4+ T cells from blood, taken before SARS-CoV-2 vaccination. The V gene is TRBV11-3 and the J gene is TRBJ2-2; the best D guess is TRBD2, with 6 bases matching. The CDR3 sequence is CASSLEWGAGELFF. The sequenced DNA is TGTGCCAGCAGCTTAGAATGGGGGGCCGGGGAGCTGTTTTTT.